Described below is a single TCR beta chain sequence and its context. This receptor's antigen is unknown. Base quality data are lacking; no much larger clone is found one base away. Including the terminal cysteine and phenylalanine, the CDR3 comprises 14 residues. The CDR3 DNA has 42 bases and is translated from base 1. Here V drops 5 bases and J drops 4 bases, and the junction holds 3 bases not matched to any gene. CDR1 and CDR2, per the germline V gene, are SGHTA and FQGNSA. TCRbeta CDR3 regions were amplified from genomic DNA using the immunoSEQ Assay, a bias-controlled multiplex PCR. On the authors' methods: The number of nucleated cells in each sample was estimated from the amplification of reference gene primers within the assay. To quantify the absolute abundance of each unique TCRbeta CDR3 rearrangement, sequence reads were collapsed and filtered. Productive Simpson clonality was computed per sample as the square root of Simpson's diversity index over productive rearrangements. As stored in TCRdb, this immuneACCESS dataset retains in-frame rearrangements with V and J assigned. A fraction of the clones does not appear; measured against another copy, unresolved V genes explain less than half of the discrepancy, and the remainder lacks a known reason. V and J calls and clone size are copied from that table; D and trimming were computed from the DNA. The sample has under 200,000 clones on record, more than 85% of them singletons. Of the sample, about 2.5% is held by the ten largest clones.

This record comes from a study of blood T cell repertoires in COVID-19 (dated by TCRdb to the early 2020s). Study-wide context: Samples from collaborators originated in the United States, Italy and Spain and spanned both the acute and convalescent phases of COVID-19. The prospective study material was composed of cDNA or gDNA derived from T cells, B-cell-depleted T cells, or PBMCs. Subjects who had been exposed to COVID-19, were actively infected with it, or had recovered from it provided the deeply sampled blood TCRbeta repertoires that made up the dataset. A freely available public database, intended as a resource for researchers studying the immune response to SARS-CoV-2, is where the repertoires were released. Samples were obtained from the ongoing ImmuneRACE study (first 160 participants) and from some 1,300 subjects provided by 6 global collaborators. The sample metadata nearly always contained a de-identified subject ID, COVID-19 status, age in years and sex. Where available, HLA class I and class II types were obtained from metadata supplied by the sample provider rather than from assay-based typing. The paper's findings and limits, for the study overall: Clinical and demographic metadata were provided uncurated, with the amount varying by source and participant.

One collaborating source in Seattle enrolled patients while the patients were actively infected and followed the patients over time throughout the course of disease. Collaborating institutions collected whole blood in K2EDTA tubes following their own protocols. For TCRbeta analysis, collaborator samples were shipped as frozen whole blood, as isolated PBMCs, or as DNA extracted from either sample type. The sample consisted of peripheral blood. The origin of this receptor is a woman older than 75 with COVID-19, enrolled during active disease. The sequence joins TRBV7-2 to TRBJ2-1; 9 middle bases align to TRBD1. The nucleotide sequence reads TGTGCCAGCAGCCCGGGACAGGGTTACAATGAGCAGTTCTTC. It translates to CASSPGQGYNEQFF. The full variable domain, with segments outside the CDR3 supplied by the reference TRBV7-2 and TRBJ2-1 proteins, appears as GAGVSQSPSNKVTEKGKDVELRCDPISGHTALYWYRQSLGQGLEFLIYFQGNSAPDKSGLPSDRFSAERTGGSVSTLTIQRTQQEDSAVYLCASSPGQGYNEQFFGPGTRLTVL.